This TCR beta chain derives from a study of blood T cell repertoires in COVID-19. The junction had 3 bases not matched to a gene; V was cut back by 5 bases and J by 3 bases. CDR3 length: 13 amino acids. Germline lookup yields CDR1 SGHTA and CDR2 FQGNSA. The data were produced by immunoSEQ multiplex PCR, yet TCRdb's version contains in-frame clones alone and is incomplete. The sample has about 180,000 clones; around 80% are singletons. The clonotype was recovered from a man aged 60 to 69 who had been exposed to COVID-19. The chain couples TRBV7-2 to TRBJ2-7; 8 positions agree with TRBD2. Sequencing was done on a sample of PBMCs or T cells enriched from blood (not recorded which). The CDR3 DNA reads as TGTGCCAGCAGCCATAGCGGGAACTACGAGCAGTACTTC. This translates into CASSHSGNYEQYF.